The next 18 T cell receptor beta chains were all read from a single sample in a study of neoadjuvant nivolumab and ipilimumab in lung cancer. Clones were read by immunoSEQ multiplex PCR, and TCRdb kept only the in-frame ones, dropping some. The data hold approximately 9,600 clones, with 77% observed a single time. The sample consisted of tumor tissue, taken after neoadjuvant nivolumab, alone or with ipilimumab, at or shortly before surgery. The receptors derive from an adult with non-small cell lung cancer.

CDR3 nucleotide sequence: TGTGCCACCACGAGGTCGGGACACCCGAACACTGAAGCTTTCTTT. Amino acids: CATTRSGHPNTEAFF. The chain recombines TRBV28 with TRBJ1-1; TRBD1 might be the D (6 bases). The germline V gene has CDR1 MDHEN and CDR2 SYDVKM. Trimming stripped 10 bases from V and 1 base from J, with 19 bases between. The CDR3 has 15 amino acids.

This chain links TRBV30 with TRBJ2-2; 8 nucleotides match TRBD1. The CDR3 has 13 amino acids. Germline V gene sequence: CDR1 GTSNPN, CDR2 SVGIG (reference sequence). V dropped 4 bases and J dropped 7; count of bases not matched to a gene: 5. The CDR3 loop is CAWNIRGRGELFF. CDR3 sequence (DNA): TGTGCCTGGAATATCAGGGGGCGCGGGGAGCTGTTTTTT.

The V and J genes are TRBV5-1 and TRBJ1-4; the match to TRBD1 covers 7 bases. This CDR3 has 14 amino acids. After removal of 4 bases from V and 8 bases from J, the junction contained 8 bases not matched to a gene. Germline CDR1 SGHRS, CDR2 YFSETQ. CDR3 nucleotide sequence: TGCGCCAGCAGCATAGGGGGCTTGAGCGAAAAACTGTTTTTT. Translated: CASSIGGLSEKLFF.

CDR3 sequence reads: CATSRGRPFSNQPQHF. The CDR3 DNA sequence: TGTGCCACCAGTCGGGGCAGGCCCTTTAGCAATCAGCCCCAGCATTTT. The chain links TRBV15 to TRBJ1-5, with D maybe TRBD1 (5 bases). V lost 6 bases to trimming and J lost 0 bases, with 15 bases between them. The V gene's germline CDR1 is LNHNV and CDR2 YYDKDF (reference sequence). CDR3 length equals 16 residues.

The rearrangement links TRBV2 to TRBJ1-4, with D hard to call. The V end lost 0 bases, the J end lost 7 bases, and 12 bases lay between the germline ends. Germline CDR1 and CDR2: SNHLY and FYNNEI. There are 15 residues in the CDR3. The CDR3 DNA sequence: TGTGCCAGCAGTGAAGCGCTAGGCGGTTCTGAAAAACTGTTTTTT. It specifies CASSEALGGSEKLFF.

This rearrangement joins TRBV19 to TRBJ2-3; 8 bases align to TRBD2. CDR1 and CDR2 (germline): LNHDA, SQIVND (reference sequence). With V trimmed by 10 bases and J by 2 bases, 8 bases remained unmatched. The CDR3 is 14 residues long. In DNA, the CDR3 is TGTGCCACGGGCGGGGGGCCATACACAGATACGCAGTATTTT. This codes for CATGGGPYTDTQYF. The full variable domain, in which reference TRBV19 and TRBJ2-3 provide the parts outside the CDR3, is DGGITQSPKYLFRKEGQNVTLSCEQNLNHDAMYWYRQDPGQGLRLIYYSQIVNDFQKGDIAEGYSVSREKKESFPLTVTSAQKNPTAFYLCATGGGPYTDTQYFGPGTRLTVL.

This sequence joins TRBV11-3 and TRBJ2-1, with D perhaps being TRBD1 or TRBD2 (5 bases each). Trimming took off 2 bases at V and 8 bases at J, with 13 bases between the two ends. The CDR3 totals 14 residues. CDR1 and CDR2 from the germline V gene are SGHNT and YENEEA. As DNA, the CDR3 is TGTGCCAGCAGCTTATGGGCAGGGACGCATGAGCAGTTCTTC. Translated, it gives CASSLWAGTHEQFF.

This clone occurred a few times. The chain is built from TRBV4-2 and TRBJ2-7; D call uncertain. V shed 1 base and J shed 6 bases, with 10 bases lying between them. Germline V gene data show CDR1 as LGHNA and CDR2 as YNFKEQ. The CDR3 spans 13 residues. The CDR3 spells CASSQVYEIEQYF. The CDR3 DNA follows: TGTGCCAGCAGCCAAGTTTACGAGATCGAGCAGTACTTC.

The chain is built from TRBV5-1 and TRBJ2-3; no reliable D call. The V end was cut by 0 bases, the J end by 1 base, with 6 bases between. Germline CDR1 SGHRS, CDR2 YFSETQ. The CDR3 sequence is 14 residues long. The CDR3 reads CASSLVVGTDTQYF. The CDR3 DNA follows: TGCGCCAGCAGCTTGGTTGTGGGCACAGATACGCAGTATTTT.

This clone was picked up one time. V usage is TRBV5-1 and J usage is TRBJ2-7; 12 nucleotides agree with TRBD2. V shed 1 base, J shed 0 bases, and the junction held 2 bases outside the gene matches. CDR1 and CDR2 (germline): SGHRS, YFSETQ. The CDR3 length is 16 residues. CDR3 coding DNA: TGCGCCAGCAGCTTGACTAGCGGGAGGACCTCCTACGAGCAGTACTTC. This encodes CASSLTSGRTSYEQYF.

This rearrangement joins TRBV19 to TRBJ2-3; 12 positions agree with TRBD2. J lost 2 bases, V lost 3 bases, and 12 bases had no gene match. The CDR3 has 19 amino acids. Looked up from germline, CDR1 is LNHDA and CDR2 is SQIVND (reference sequence). CDR3 protein: CASSMTSGRVTADTDTQYF. In nucleotides, the CDR3 is TGTGCCAGTAGTATGACTAGCGGGAGAGTTACGGCGGACACAGATACGCAGTATTTT.

J is TRBJ2-5 and V is TRBV5-1; 8 nucleotides match TRBD1. The CDR3 has 16 residues. CDR1 SGHRS and CDR2 YFSETQ come from the germline V gene. The J segment lost 0 bases and the V segment lost 2 bases, leaving 6 bases of the junction unmatched. CDR3 DNA: TGCGCCAGCAGCTTAGGACAGGGCATAAACCAAGAGACCCAGTACTTC. It encodes CASSLGQGINQETQYF. Full variable domain (outside the CDR3, taken from reference TRBV5-1 and TRBJ2-5): KAGVTQTPRYLIKTRGQQVTLSCSPISGHRSVSWYQQTPGQGLQFLFEYFSETQRNKGNFPGRFSGRQFSNSRSEMNVSTLELGDSALYLCASSLGQGINQETQYFGPGTRLLVL.

The chain is built from TRBV2 and TRBJ1-5; D is uncertain. Germline V lookup: CDR1 SNHLY, CDR2 FYNNEI. This CDR3 is built from 9 residues. V lost 11 bases and J 7 bases, leaving 6 bases between the germline ends. The CDR3 DNA follows: TGTGCCTCCGGGCAGCCCCAGCATTTT. Protein: CASGQPQHF.

The chain uses TRBV2 and TRBJ2-7; TRBD1 matches at 7 bases. After removal of 5 bases from V and 5 bases from J, the junction contained 9 bases not matched to a gene. CDR1 and CDR2 (germline): SNHLY, FYNNEI. The CDR3 is 14 amino acids. The CDR3 DNA is TGTGCCAGCAGTATCCAAGGGGGCTGGGACGAGCAGTACTTC. Encoded protein: CASSIQGGWDEQYF.

This clone was observed a handful of times. The rearrangement joins TRBV18 to TRBJ2-3; D is unresolved. Germline V gives CDR1 KGHSH, CDR2 LQKENI. The CDR3 runs to 14 residues. Trimming stripped 3 bases from V and 1 base from J, with 8 bases between. The CDR3, as DNA: TGTGCCAGCTCACCTCCGGACGGCACAGATACGCAGTATTTT. Amino acid sequence: CASSPPDGTDTQYF.

The table lists this clone with a few counts. The chain joins TRBV28 to TRBJ2-1; 8 bases map to TRBD1. This CDR3 is built from 15 residues. Trimming took 3 bases from V and 3 from J; bases not matched to a gene: 4. CDR1 and CDR2 from the germline V gene are MDHEN and SYDVKM. The CDR3 spells CASSFPGGIYNEQFF. For the CDR3, the DNA is TGTGCCAGCAGTTTCCCAGGGGGCATCTACAATGAGCAGTTCTTC.

The chain combines TRBV6-6 with TRBJ2-3; 9 nucleotides align to TRBD2. Germline loops: CDR1 MNHNY, CDR2 SVGAGI (reference sequence). Losses at the gene ends were 4 bases for V and 4 bases for J; bases not matched to a gene: 9. This CDR3 spans 16 amino acids. CDR3 loop: CASSLIAGVSPDTQYF. CDR3 coding DNA: TGTGCCAGCAGTTTAATAGCGGGAGTTTCCCCAGATACGCAGTATTTT.

This clone has more than one count but fewer than ten. The V gene is TRBV5-1, the J gene TRBJ2-5; TRBD1 aligns across 11 bases. The V gene end was trimmed by 4 bases and the J gene end by 5 bases; junction bases not matched to a gene: 7. This CDR3 has 15 residues. Germline loops: CDR1 SGHRS, CDR2 YFSETQ. CDR3 nucleotide sequence: TGCGCCAGCAGCCCCGGACAGGGGGCTACGGAGACCCAGTACTTC. Protein: CASSPGQGATETQYF.